The clone carrying this T cell receptor beta chain was counted a single time. Over 18 months, lack of ophthalmopathy progression marked Graves' hyperthyroidism as stable. Patients were excluded for uncontrolled infection, other autoimmune disease, pregnancy or lactation. Clinical symptoms, serum thyroxine and TRAb, thyroid ultrasound and orbital computed tomography together formed the diagnostic basis. These data originate in a study of T cells in Graves' hyperthyroidism and ophthalmopathy. RNA transcripts gave rise to amplified TCR beta CDR3 regions. The TCR CDR3 was amplified in a first-round RT-PCR using the HTBI primer set. TCRdb used MiXCR to reprocess the multiplex PCR reads, holding one entry per CDR3 protein. Of 600,000 or so distinct CDR3 sequences listed, around 45% are singletons. Between the trimmed V and J ends, which lost 10 bases and 8 bases, there was a span of 20 bases. CDR1 SNHLY and CDR2 FYNNEI come from the germline V gene. This CDR3 is built from 14 residues.

The TCR sequence derives from a woman younger than 30 with Graves' hyperthyroidism. V usage is TRBV2 and J usage is TRBJ1-4; D unresolved. Sample: peripheral blood or thyroid tissue (not recorded which). CDR3 loop: CATSWTRAREKLFF. The CDR3 DNA reads as TGTGCCACATCCTGGACGAGGGCTCGAGAAAAACTGTTTTTT.